This entry lists 23 T cell receptor beta chains sequenced from one sample in a study of blood T cells in healthy people across ages. The authors ran a second PCR of roughly 6 to 12 cycles using a sample-barcoded 5' primer and a J-beta primer mix. TCRdb re-called the 5' RACE reads with MiXCR, one entry per CDR3 protein. The sample includes 1.8 million or so distinct CDR3 sequences, approximately 40% seen only once; the top ten take about 21%. The sample consisted of blood. The receptors shown here come from a human donor in good health.

A few counts support this clonotype. The genes are TRBV6-5 and TRBJ2-5; 10 positions match TRBD1. This CDR3 contains 16 residues. After removal of 7 bases from V and 0 bases from J, the junction contained 8 bases not matched to a gene. Germline V gene data show CDR1 as MNHEY and CDR2 as SVGAGI. The CDR3 region is CASKGQGVKYQETQYF. DNA for the CDR3: TGTGCCAGCAAAGGACAGGGGGTTAAGTACCAAGAGACCCAGTACTTC.

The CDR3 sequence: CASSRTGSWGEKLFF. The DNA for the CDR3 is TGTGCCAGCAGCCGGACAGGGAGTTGGGGTGAAAAACTGTTTTTT. The rearrangement uses TRBV27 and TRBJ1-4; TRBD1 matches 8 bases. This CDR3 has 15 residues. Germline-derived CDR1 and CDR2 are MNHEY and SMNVEV (reference sequence). V shed 6 bases, J shed 7 bases, and the junction held 10 bases outside the gene matches. The variable domain in full, with the rest retrieved from reference TRBV27 and TRBJ1-4, is EAQVTQNPRYLITVTGKKLTVTCSQNMNHEYMSWYRQDPGLGLRQIYYSMNVEVTDKGDVPEGYKVSRKEKRNFPLILESPSPNQTSLYFCASSRTGSWGEKLFFGSGTQLSVL.

V gene TRBV3-1 combines with J gene TRBJ2-7; D is ambiguous. The V end was cut by 0 bases, the J end by 0 bases, with 9 bases between. This CDR3 has 15 residues. The germline CDR1 and CDR2 sequences are LGHDT and YNNKEL (reference sequence). DNA for the CDR3: TGTGCCAGCAGCCAAGAATTACGGGTCTCCTACGAGCAGTACTTC. Protein sequence: CASSQELRVSYEQYF.

The table lists this clonotype with a few counts. This chain links TRBV7-9 with TRBJ1-4; D is unclear. Germline V gene sequence: CDR1 SEHNR, CDR2 FQNEAQ (reference sequence). This CDR3 has 15 amino acids. V was pared by 1 base and J by 7 bases, with 13 bases between. Here the CDR3 reads CASSLGTSGGEKLFF. The CDR3 nucleotides are TGTGCCAGCAGCTTAGGAACATCAGGCGGTGAAAAACTGTTTTTT.

The chain combines TRBV28 with TRBJ1-2; possible D gene TRBD1, 5 bases. Germline assignment: CDR1 MDHEN and CDR2 SYDVKM. This CDR3 spans 16 amino acids. V was pared by 3 bases and J by 0 bases, with 14 bases between. The CDR3 protein is CASSFAFGRANYGYTF. CDR3 DNA sequence: TGTGCCAGCAGTTTTGCCTTCGGCAGGGCTAACTATGGCTACACCTTC.

This clonotype was counted a few times. V usage is TRBV7-2 and J usage is TRBJ2-3; 8 bases agree with TRBD2. Germline CDR1 is SGHTA and CDR2 is FQGNSA. This CDR3 region has 15 residues. With 4 bases clipped from V and 2 bases from J, the junction kept 5 bases outside the gene matches. The CDR3 is CASSSLAGNTDTQYF. The CDR3 DNA sequence: TGTGCCAGCAGCTCCCTAGCGGGTAACACAGATACGCAGTATTTT.

The chain is built from TRBV20-1 and TRBJ1-5; 7 bases fit TRBD1. Per the germline V gene, CDR1 is DFQATT and CDR2 is SNEGSKA (reference sequence). After removal of 3 bases from V and 6 bases from J, the junction contained 11 bases not matched to a gene. CDR3 length equals 15 residues. Written as DNA, the CDR3 is TGCAGTGCTAGTGGGACAGTCCTCCGGGGTCAGCCCCAGCATTTT. Amino acid sequence: CSASGTVLRGQPQHF.

This clonotype was counted between two and nine times. The chain links TRBV15 to TRBJ1-6; D unclear. V was shortened by 0 bases and J by 6 bases, with 0 bases between the two germline ends. This CDR3 comprises 12 residues. Germline loops: CDR1 LNHNV, CDR2 YYDKDF (reference sequence). CDR3: CATSRDNSPLHF. The DNA of the CDR3 is TGTGCCACCAGCAGAGATAATTCACCCCTCCACTTT.

The J gene is TRBJ2-5, the V gene TRBV6-5, with D uncertain. This CDR3 spans 13 amino acids. From germline, CDR1 is MNHEY and CDR2 SVGAGI. The germline V and J ends were trimmed by 0 bases and 11 bases, with 13 bases remaining between them. CDR3 protein: CASSYSAQNEQYF. The CDR3 DNA sequence: TGTGCCAGCAGTTACTCGGCACAGAATGAGCAGTACTTC.

The rearrangement joins TRBV18 to TRBJ1-2; perhaps TRBD1 as D (5 bases). This CDR3 region has 15 residues. Germline V gives CDR1 KGHSH, CDR2 LQKENI. Trimming pared 2 bases from V and 4 bases from J, leaving 14 bases between. The CDR3 is CASSPAPQGSYGYTF. In DNA, the CDR3 is TGTGCCAGCTCACCAGCCCCGCAGGGTAGCTATGGCTACACCTTC.

The rearrangement uses TRBV11-2 and TRBJ2-1; D is unresolved. Between the trimmed V and J ends, which lost 7 bases and 2 bases, there was a span of 12 bases. This CDR3 has 14 residues. From germline, CDR1 is SGHAT and CDR2 FQNNGV. CDR3 coding DNA: TGTGCCAGCACCCAAGGTGCCGCCTACAATGAGCAGTTCTTC. It codes for CASTQGAAYNEQFF.

This clonotype showed up just a few times. The chain carries TRBV12-3 or TRBV12-4 and TRBJ1-2; D is undetermined. The CDR3 sequence is 10 residues long. V gave up 7 bases and J gave up 6 bases, with 6 bases separating them. The CDR3: CASTTDGYTF. In nucleotides, the CDR3 is TGTGCCAGCACCACAGATGGCTACACCTTC.

The chain links TRBV7-2 to TRBJ1-5; 7 bases agree with TRBD1. CDR3 length equals 15 residues. Germline assignment: CDR1 SGHTA and CDR2 FQGNSA. The V gene end was trimmed by 5 bases and the J gene end by 2 bases; junction bases not matched to a gene: 6. CDR3: CASSAWTGRNQPQHF. The CDR3 DNA is TGTGCCAGCAGCGCTTGGACAGGCCGCAATCAGCCCCAGCATTTT.

The chain is built from TRBV13 and TRBJ2-4; 10 bases fit TRBD1. J lost 1 base, V lost 3 bases, and 9 bases had no gene match. The CDR3 is made up of 18 amino acids. CDR1 is PRHDT and CDR2 is FYEKMQ in the germline V gene (reference sequence). In DNA, the CDR3 is TGTGCCAGCAGCTTCCCCGCGGGGGACAGGGGTGCCAAAAACATTCAGTACTTC. This gives the protein CASSFPAGDRGAKNIQYF.

This clonotype occurred a few times. This chain uses TRBV9 with TRBJ2-1; the match to TRBD2 covers 8 bases. This CDR3 region has 16 residues. Germline V lookup: CDR1 SGDLS, CDR2 YYNGEE. V shed 0 bases and J 8 bases; nucleotides not matched to a gene: 10. CDR3 region: CASSVATRTSMYEQFF. The CDR3 nucleotides are TGTGCCAGCAGCGTAGCGACCCGGACTAGCATGTATGAGCAGTTCTTC.

V gene TRBV5-1 combines with J gene TRBJ2-4, with 8 bases matching TRBD2. The DNA matches TRBJ2-5 better at its end, which makes the J call doubtful. The CDR3 loop spans 15 amino acids. CDR1 and CDR2 from the germline V gene are SGHRS and YFSETQ. DNA for the CDR3: TGCGCCAGCAACGAGGCGGGGGGTCCCCAAGAGACCCAGTACTTC. Its translation: CASNEAGGPQETQYF.

This clonotype was found a few times. The chain uses TRBV7-2 and TRBJ2-3; a possible D gene is TRBD2 (5 bases). The length of the CDR3 is 13 residues. Germline lookup yields CDR1 SGHTA and CDR2 FQGNSA. The V and J ends lost 6 bases and 5 bases respectively, with 12 bases between them. CDR3 coding DNA: TGTGCCAGCAGTCGGGGATTACAAGATACGCAGTATTTT. Amino acid sequence: CASSRGLQDTQYF.

V and J are TRBV6-2 or TRBV6-3 and TRBJ2-7; D uncertain. With 6 bases removed from V and 7 bases from J, the gap between germline ends came to 10 bases. This CDR3 region has 11 residues. The germline CDR1 and CDR2 sequences are MNHEY and SVGEGT. For the CDR3, the DNA is TGTGCCAGCAGAAACATTGGAGAGCAGTACTTC. Amino acid sequence: CASRNIGEQYF.

V usage is TRBV6-2 or TRBV6-3 and J usage is TRBJ2-5; D is unclear. Germline values: CDR1 MNHEY, CDR2 SVGEGT. V lost 8 bases, J lost 2 bases, and 12 bases lay in between. This CDR3 region has 13 residues. CDR3 bases: TGTGCCAGCCAATTGGACGGACAAGAGACCCAGTACTTC. Protein sequence: CASQLDGQETQYF.

The chain links TRBV6-2 or TRBV6-3 to TRBJ1-2; 9 bases are a match to TRBD1. Germline values: CDR1 MNHEY, CDR2 SVGEGT. The CDR3 totals 15 residues. V lost 0 bases to trimming and J lost 8 bases; unmatched junction nucleotides: 7. CDR3 sequence (DNA): TGTGCCAGCAGTTACTCTCCATGGACAGGGGAAGGCTACACCTTC. This codes for CASSYSPWTGEGYTF.

This chain uses TRBV28 with TRBJ1-5; a weak D match, TRBD1 (6 bases). V was shortened by 11 bases and J by 4 bases, with 15 bases between the two germline ends. Germline V gene lookup returns CDR1 MDHEN and CDR2 SYDVKM. The CDR3 contains 13 residues. The CDR3 coding sequence is TGTGCCGGAAGTCAGGGGACTAATCAGCCCCAGCATTTT. Its protein product is CAGSQGTNQPQHF. Full variable domain (missing parts from reference TRBV28 and TRBJ1-5): DVKVTQSSRYLVKRTGEKVFLECVQDMDHENMFWYRQDPGLGLRLIYFSYDVKMKEKGDIPEGYSVSREKKERFSLILESASTNQTSMYLCAGSQGTNQPQHFGDGTRLSIL.

This chain links TRBV20-1 with TRBJ2-1; no clear D. V dropped 5 bases and J dropped 15 bases, with 20 bases sitting between them. Germline values: CDR1 DFQATT, CDR2 SNEGSKA (reference sequence). The CDR3 runs 12 residues. The CDR3 DNA follows: TGCAGTGCTGGCACCGGGCCCACTTTTTCGTTCTTC. Translation: CSAGTGPTFSFF.

This clonotype was seen a few times. The rearrangement uses TRBV20-1 and TRBJ2-3; perhaps D is TRBD1 or TRBD2 (5 bases each). The CDR3 has 18 residues. CDR1 is DFQATT and CDR2 is SNEGSKA in the germline V gene (reference sequence). Trimming took off 0 bases at V and 0 bases at J, with 19 bases between the two ends. DNA of the CDR3: TGCAGTGCTAGAGATTACCCCCTTAGCGAGGGGAGCACAGATACGCAGTATTTT. Protein product: CSARDYPLSEGSTDTQYF.